These 29 T cell receptor beta chains originate from one sample sequenced in a study of T cells in Graves' hyperthyroidism and ophthalmopathy. Amplification targeted TCR beta CDR3 regions from RNA transcripts. RT-PCR in the first round (using the HTBI primer set) targeted the TCR CDR3. TCRdb reprocessed the multiplex PCR reads via MiXCR and lists one record per CDR3 protein. The sample carries a few hundred thousand distinct CDR3 sequences, approximately 15% recorded once. The source material was blood. These receptors were taken from a woman younger than 45 with Graves' hyperthyroidism.

This clonotype was recorded at least ten times. The CDR3 loop reads CASSRTSGSHYNEQFF. CDR3 nucleotide sequence: TGCGCCAGCAGCCGGACTAGCGGGAGCCACTACAATGAGCAGTTCTTC. The chain recombines TRBV5-1 with TRBJ2-1, with 13 bases aligning to TRBD2. This CDR3 contains 16 residues. Germline V CDR1 and CDR2: SGHRS, YFSETQ. V dropped 4 bases and J dropped 3; count of bases not matched to a gene: 4.

This clonotype was seen a few times. The V and J genes are TRBV9 and TRBJ2-2, with 9 positions matching TRBD2. The CDR3 contains 17 residues. Germline CDR1 SGDLS, CDR2 YYNGEE. V shed 4 bases and J 4 bases; nucleotides not matched to a gene: 11. CDR3 in DNA: TGTGCCAGCAGCCCCGGGGGTAGCGGGAGCGTCACCGGGGAGCTGTTTTTT. Protein: CASSPGGSGSVTGELFF.

This clonotype appeared many times. The rearrangement links TRBV27 to TRBJ2-4, with D unclear. Per the germline V gene, CDR1 is MNHEY and CDR2 is SMNVEV (reference sequence). The germline V and J ends were trimmed by 5 bases and 7 bases, with 6 bases remaining between them. This CDR3 contains 11 residues. The CDR3 here is CASSIGNIQYF. The CDR3 DNA follows: TGTGCCAGCAGTATAGGGAACATTCAGTACTTC.

This clonotype was seen more than once but under ten times. This chain links TRBV20-1 with TRBJ1-2, with D uncertain. Germline lookup yields CDR1 DFQATT and CDR2 SNEGSKA (reference sequence). The CDR3 has 20 amino acids. V was clipped by 3 bases and J by 5 bases, with 34 bases between them. The CDR3 is CSARAVPGRRPPPAGYGYTF. DNA for the CDR3: TGCAGTGCTAGGGCTGTACCGGGGAGAAGGCCCCCCCCGGCGGGATATGGCTACACCTTC.

V usage is TRBV5-1 and J usage is TRBJ2-7, with D hard to call. This CDR3 spans 14 amino acids. V was trimmed by 5 bases and J by 1 base, leaving 13 bases between them. Germline CDR1 reads SGHRS; CDR2 reads YFSETQ. This chain's CDR3 is CASRRTDGSYEQYF. The CDR3 DNA follows: TGCGCCAGCAGACGAACAGACGGGTCCTACGAGCAGTACTTC.

V usage is TRBV5-4 and J usage is TRBJ2-1, with 10 bases matching TRBD2. Germline CDR1 is SGHNT and CDR2 is YYREEE (reference sequence). Trimming removed 3 bases from V and 6 bases from J; junction bases left unmatched: 9. This CDR3 has 16 residues. CDR3 nucleotides: TGTGCCAGCAGCTCCCCGGGGCTAGCGGGAGTCAATGAGCAGTTCTTC. This encodes CASSSPGLAGVNEQFF.

This clonotype was detected ten times or more. This chain joins TRBV6-1 and TRBJ2-7; TRBD2 matches 9 bases. Germline CDR1 is MNHNS and CDR2 is SASEGT. V gave up 5 bases and J gave up 2 bases; unmatched junction bases: 10. There are 16 residues in the CDR3. CDR3 nucleotides: TGTGCCAGCAGTACGAAGACTAGCGGTGTCCCCTACGAGCAGTACTTC. Amino acids: CASSTKTSGVPYEQYF.

There are many counts of this clonotype. This rearrangement joins TRBV11-2 to TRBJ2-2; TRBD1 matches 7 bases. The CDR3 is 16 residues long. With 4 bases clipped from V and 0 bases from J, the junction kept 5 bases outside the gene matches. The germline V gene has CDR1 SGHAT and CDR2 FQNNGV. This CDR3 is CASSSRTGSNTGELFF. Here the CDR3 DNA reads TGTGCCAGCAGCTCCCGGACAGGTTCGAACACCGGGGAGCTGTTTTTT.

This clonotype came up many times. The chain recombines TRBV18 with TRBJ1-4; 9 bases match TRBD1. CDR1 is KGHSH, CDR2 LQKENI, per germline. The CDR3 consists of 16 residues. V lost 2 bases and J lost 5; bases outside the gene matches: 6. CDR3 region: CASSPNLQGANEKLFF. The CDR3 region has the DNA TGTGCCAGCTCACCAAATTTACAGGGGGCCAATGAAAAACTGTTTTTT.

There are many counts of this clonotype. The J gene is TRBJ2-1, the V gene TRBV7-2; the D gene is possibly TRBD2 (5 bases). Germline V gives CDR1 SGHTA, CDR2 FQGNSA. The CDR3 runs to 16 residues. With 1 base removed from V and 0 bases from J, the gap between germline ends came to 10 bases. The CDR3 sequence is CASSLVRDSSYNEQFF. CDR3 DNA sequence: TGTGCCAGCAGCTTAGTTCGGGATTCCTCCTACAATGAGCAGTTCTTC.

In the case of this clonotype: A much bigger clone sits one base away, suggesting this may be a read error. The chain recombines TRBV6-2 or TRBV6-3 with TRBJ2-1; 10 nucleotides align to TRBD2. The CDR3 has 15 residues. CDR1 is MNHEY, CDR2 SVGEGT, per germline. V dropped 5 bases and J dropped 7; count of bases not matched to a gene: 8. CDR3 region: CASSKLAGIRNEQFF. CDR3 nucleotides: TGTGCCAGCAGTAAACTAGCGGGAATTCGGAATGAGCAGTTCTTC.

At least ten counts were recorded for this clonotype. This chain's CDR3 is CASSPGRDYEQYF. CDR3 bases: TGTGCCAGCTCACCGGGACGGGACTACGAGCAGTACTTC. The chain is built from TRBV18 and TRBJ2-7; D may match TRBD1 or TRBD2 (5 bases each). The CDR3 is made up of 13 amino acids. CDR1 is KGHSH and CDR2 is LQKENI in the germline V gene. The ends were cut back, 3 bases at V and 3 bases at J, with 9 bases in the middle. The full variable domain, in which reference TRBV18 and TRBJ2-7 provide the parts outside the CDR3, is NAGVMQNPRHLVRRRGQEARLRCSPMKGHSHVYWYRQLPEEGLKFMVYLQKENIIDESGMPKERFSAEFPKEGPSILRIQQVVRGDSAAYFCASSPGRDYEQYFGPGTRLTVT.

This clonotype was counted at least ten times. V usage is TRBV18 and J usage is TRBJ2-5, with D hard to call. The V end was cut by 2 bases, the J end by 5 bases, with 6 bases between. Per germline, CDR1 KGHSH and CDR2 LQKENI. CDR3 length: 12 residues. CDR3 bases: TGTGCCAGCTCACCAGAGAGGGAGACCCAGTACTTC. Residues: CASSPERETQYF.

This clonotype occurred many times. The rearrangement joins TRBV12-3 or TRBV12-4 to TRBJ2-1, with 7 nucleotides matching TRBD2. The length of the CDR3 is 16 residues. V gave up 1 base and J gave up 4 bases; unmatched junction bases: 7. Written as DNA, the CDR3 is TGTGCCAGCAGTTTAGGCCCAGCGGGAACTTACAATGAGCAGTTCTTC. Protein sequence: CASSLGPAGTYNEQFF.

The rearrangement links TRBV20-1 to TRBJ2-7, with a weak D call TRBD2 (5 bases). The V end lost 3 bases, the J end lost 7 bases, and 19 bases lay between the germline ends. Germline V gene data show CDR1 as DFQATT and CDR2 as SNEGSKA (reference sequence). CDR3 length: 14 amino acids. This chain's CDR3 is CSASPDSPAGEQYF. The CDR3 region has the DNA TGCAGTGCTAGCCCGGACTCACCGGCTGGTGAGCAGTACTTC.

This clonotype has ten or more counts. The chain carries TRBV5-1 and TRBJ2-7; D not resolved. Germline values: CDR1 SGHRS, CDR2 YFSETQ. This CDR3 comprises 15 residues. V gave up 3 bases and J gave up 0 bases, with 13 bases separating them. The CDR3 coding sequence is TGCGCCAGCAGCTCCGGGCTTTGGGACTCCTACGAGCAGTACTTC. It codes for CASSSGLWDSYEQYF.

With regard to this clonotype: Mismatch with germline at one junction end may stem from a read error. The chain carries TRBV27 and TRBJ2-5, with TRBD2 matching over 8 bases. Germline lookup yields CDR1 MNHEY and CDR2 SMNVEV (reference sequence). This CDR3 has 16 residues. CDR3 DNA: TGTGCCAGCAGTTTACTTGCGGGAGGAACCCAAGAGGCCCAGTACTTC. As protein: CASSLLAGGTQEAQYF.

To note about this clonotype: With a much larger clone just one base away, this may be a read error. This chain links TRBV15 with TRBJ1-5; D is perhaps TRBD1 (6 bases). This CDR3 is built from 15 residues. Germline CDR1 and CDR2: LNHNV and YYDKDF (reference sequence). CDR3 in amino acids: CATSNRGLSDQPQHF. The CDR3, as DNA: TGTGCCACCAGCAATCGGGGGCTTAGCGATCAGCCCCAGCATTTT.

The chain links TRBV27 to TRBJ1-4; a possible D gene is TRBD1 (5 bases). V dropped 6 bases and J dropped 8 bases, with 19 bases sitting between them. The CDR3 runs to 15 residues. The V gene's germline CDR1 is MNHEY and CDR2 SMNVEV (reference sequence). The CDR3 is CASSNRGALGEKLFF. The DNA for the CDR3 is TGTGCCAGCAGCAACCGAGGGGCCCTAGGGGAAAAACTGTTTTTT.

This clonotype was observed many times. This rearrangement joins TRBV6-1 to TRBJ1-2; no clear D gene. Trimming stripped 0 bases from V and 6 bases from J, with 11 bases between. The CDR3 is 14 residues long. Germline CDR1 and CDR2: MNHNS and SASEGT. CDR3 DNA sequence: TGTGCCAGCAGTGAAGCGCTAGGACCGGATGGCTACACCTTC. Protein product: CASSEALGPDGYTF.

This clonotype was picked up many times. The chain joins TRBV5-1 to TRBJ2-2; 9 bases agree with TRBD1. V gave up 2 bases and J gave up 7 bases; unmatched junction bases: 6. This CDR3 spans 15 amino acids. The germline CDR1 and CDR2 sequences are SGHRS and YFSETQ. The CDR3 loop is CASSLLQGADGELFF. The CDR3 DNA follows: TGCGCCAGCAGCTTACTACAGGGGGCAGACGGGGAGCTGTTTTTT.

The table lists this clonotype with many counts. The V gene is TRBV6-1, the J gene TRBJ2-7; D gene ambiguous. CDR1 MNHNS and CDR2 SASEGT come from the germline V gene. Trimming took 7 bases from V and 3 from J, leaving 10 bases between them. The CDR3 loop spans 12 amino acids. CDR3 in DNA: TGTGCCAGCATCCCCTACAGCTACGAGCAGTACTTC. This encodes CASIPYSYEQYF.

About this clonotype itself: A much larger clonotype is one base distant, so this may be a read error. The rearrangement links TRBV30 to TRBJ2-3; 9 bases line up with TRBD1. The CDR3 is made up of 18 amino acids. Germline V gene lookup returns CDR1 GTSNPN and CDR2 SVGIG (reference sequence). V lost 5 bases to trimming and J lost 3 bases; unmatched junction nucleotides: 18. CDR3 coding DNA: TGTGCCTGGGGTCTTAGGTGGACCGGGACAGGGCGAACAGATACGCAGTATTTT. This encodes CAWGLRWTGTGRTDTQYF.

This clonotype occurred a few times. The chain has TRBV7-6 and TRBJ2-2; 7 bases fit TRBD2. Trimming at V came to 5 bases and at J to 0 bases, leaving 6 bases not matched to a gene. CDR3 length: 16 amino acids. The V gene's germline CDR1 is SGHVS and CDR2 FNYEAQ. As DNA, the CDR3 is TGTGCCAGCAGCACCTGGGGGGGGACGAACACCGGGGAGCTGTTTTTT. Translated, it gives CASSTWGGTNTGELFF.

This clonotype has just a few counts. The V and J genes are TRBV7-9 and TRBJ2-3; 9 bases are shared with TRBD2. CDR3 length: 15 residues. V shed 2 bases and J 8 bases; nucleotides not matched to a gene: 8. Germline CDR1 and CDR2: SEHNR and FQNEAQ (reference sequence). The CDR3 coding sequence is TGTGCCAGCAGCTTATTGATAGCGGGAGTTGGTACGCAGTATTTT. This codes for CASSLLIAGVGTQYF.

The chain joins TRBV7-3 to TRBJ1-1; the D gene is possibly TRBD1 (6 bases). V gave up 5 bases and J gave up 2 bases, with 15 bases separating them. The CDR3 covers 15 residues. Germline CDR1 reads SGHTA; CDR2 reads FQGTGA. The CDR3 protein is CASSQSRTANTEAFF. CDR3 bases: TGTGCCAGCAGCCAATCCCGGACAGCAAACACTGAAGCTTTCTTT.

This clonotype has only a few counts. This chain connects TRBV6-6 to TRBJ2-3; D is unresolved. CDR3 length: 13 amino acids. V was clipped by 2 bases and J by 4 bases, with 7 bases between them. Germline V lookup: CDR1 MNHNY, CDR2 SVGAGI (reference sequence). CDR3 region: CASSYRAPDTQYF. CDR3 coding DNA: TGTGCCAGCAGTTACCGAGCGCCAGATACGCAGTATTTT.

This clonotype was seen repeatedly, ten times or more. This rearrangement joins TRBV6-1 to TRBJ2-1, with 8 nucleotides matching TRBD2. Unmatched junction bases numbered 3, after V lost 5 bases and J lost 3 bases. Looked up from germline, CDR1 is MNHNS and CDR2 is SASEGT. This CDR3 has 14 residues. CDR3 in DNA: TGTGCCAGCAGTATAGCGGGACGCTACAATGAGCAGTTCTTC. Protein: CASSIAGRYNEQFF.

This clonotype was found many times. V and J are TRBV2 and TRBJ2-7; D is perhaps TRBD1 (7 bases). The CDR3 spans 16 residues. The germline V and J ends were trimmed by 3 bases and 0 bases, with 15 bases remaining between them. Germline V lookup: CDR1 SNHLY, CDR2 FYNNEI. The CDR3 region is CASSDPGGQSSYEQYF. The CDR3 nucleotides read TGTGCCAGCAGTGATCCCGGGGGACAGTCCTCCTACGAGCAGTACTTC.